Described below is a single T cell receptor beta chain sequence and its context. The data stem from a study of blood T cell repertoires in COVID-19. Study as a whole: Italy, Spain and the United States were the sources of the convalescent and acute COVID-19 samples.

V trimming: 0 bases; J trimming: 6 bases; junction bases outside the gene matches: 8. The germline gives CDR1 SGDLS, CDR2 YYNGEE. The CDR3 runs to 16 residues. Repertoires were generated with immunoSEQ multiplex PCR, while TCRdb's copy carries only in-frame clones and drops some. The sample carries tens of thousands of clones, over 80% recorded once. Sequenced sample: peripheral blood. This clonotype originated in a man aged 50-59 years with active COVID-19. V usage is TRBV9 and J usage is TRBJ2-3, with 9 positions matching TRBD2. The CDR3 is CASSVAPSGGWDTQYF. CDR3 bases: TGTGCCAGCAGCGTAGCTCCCAGCGGGGGGTGGGATACGCAGTATTTT.